The 15 T cell receptor beta chains presented below share a single source sample, sequenced in a study of T cell responses to AZD1222 COVID-19 vaccine. Here immunoSEQ multiplex PCR was the method, and the copy in TCRdb shows in-frame clones only, minus some. The sample holds 130,000 to 150,000 clones, approximately 90% seen once. The source material was peripheral blood, sampled on day 0 of AZD1222 vaccination. These receptors originate from an adult in good health.

This rearrangement joins TRBV5-1 to TRBJ2-1; 11 bases map to TRBD2. CDR3 size: 15 residues. Germline V CDR1 and CDR2: SGHRS, YFSETQ. V dropped 1 base and J dropped 8; count of bases not matched to a gene: 5. The CDR3 here is CASSLYTSGGDEQFF. The CDR3 DNA reads as TGCGCCAGCAGCTTGTATACTAGCGGGGGTGATGAGCAGTTCTTC.

Only one count was recorded for this clone. The V gene is TRBV24-1, the J gene TRBJ2-3; 10 bases match TRBD2. The CDR3 runs to 16 residues. Germline loops: CDR1 KGHDR, CDR2 SFDVKD. Trimming cost V 4 bases and J 4 bases; bases outside gene matches: 7. The CDR3 sequence: CATSDPLAGSPDTQYF. The CDR3 nucleotides read TGTGCCACCAGTGACCCACTAGCGGGGAGCCCAGATACGCAGTATTTT.

V gene TRBV7-9 combines with J gene TRBJ2-2; D remains unclear. Trimming stripped 6 bases from V and 4 bases from J, with 3 bases between. The CDR3 has 11 amino acids. CDR1 is SEHNR, CDR2 FQNEAQ, per germline (reference sequence). DNA for the CDR3: TGTGCCAGCAGGGGCACCGGGGAGCTGTTTTTT. Translation: CASRGTGELFF.

The chain recombines TRBV28 with TRBJ1-1; D gene ambiguous. Germline values: CDR1 MDHEN, CDR2 SYDVKM. This CDR3 spans 13 amino acids. Trimming stripped 3 bases from V and 1 base from J, with 6 bases between. CDR3 bases: TGTGCCAGCAGTTTTAGCAGGAACACTGAAGCTTTCTTT. This encodes CASSFSRNTEAFF.

V is TRBV12-5 and J is TRBJ1-1, with a weak D call TRBD1 (5 bases). The CDR3 sequence is 15 residues long. Germline-derived CDR1 and CDR2 are LGHNT and FRNRAP. Trimming took off 5 bases at V and 5 bases at J, with 18 bases between the two ends. The CDR3 loop reads CASGLRRGAGTEAFF. DNA for the CDR3: TGTGCTAGTGGTCTACGACGAGGGGCGGGGACTGAAGCTTTCTTT. The full variable domain, in which reference TRBV12-5 and TRBJ1-1 provide the parts outside the CDR3, is DARVTQTPRHKVTEMGQEVTMRCQPILGHNTVFWYRQTMMQGLELLAYFRNRAPLDDSGMPKDRFSAEMPDATLATLKIQPSEPRDSAVYFCASGLRRGAGTEAFFGQGTRLTVV.

V usage is TRBV19 and J usage is TRBJ2-5; D may be TRBD1 (5 bases). V gave up 6 bases and J gave up 3 bases, with 8 bases separating them. The CDR3 has 12 amino acids. CDR1 and CDR2 (germline): LNHDA, SQIVND (reference sequence). CDR3 residues: CASRRGEETQYF. The CDR3 nucleotides read TGTGCCAGTAGAAGGGGCGAAGAGACCCAGTACTTC.

The sample holds one count of this clone. Here the CDR3 DNA reads TGTGCCAGCAGCGTAGACCTTAGCGGGTTGTACAATGAGCAGTTCTTC. It translates to CASSVDLSGLYNEQFF. The genes are TRBV9 and TRBJ2-1; 7 positions agree with TRBD2. The CDR3 is 16 amino acids. Germline V gene data show CDR1 as SGDLS and CDR2 as YYNGEE. Trimming cost V 0 bases and J 4 bases; bases outside gene matches: 7.

The V gene is TRBV7-9, the J gene TRBJ2-5; tentative D call: TRBD2 (6 bases). The CDR3 is 14 residues long. The V gene's germline CDR1 is SEHNR and CDR2 FQNEAQ (reference sequence). Trimming left V 3 bases short and J 5 bases short, with 13 bases between. The CDR3 reads CASSLGLSRETQYF. The CDR3 nucleotides are TGTGCCAGCAGCTTGGGACTTTCCCGGGAGACCCAGTACTTC.

V usage is TRBV29-1 and J usage is TRBJ1-5, with D unresolved. V lost 6 bases, J lost 1 base, and 13 bases lay in between. The CDR3 contains 14 residues. In germline, CDR1 is SQVTM, CDR2 ANQGSEA. The CDR3 DNA is TGCAGCGTGGGTTGGCCAGTAAGCAATCAGCCCCAGCATTTT. This translates into CSVGWPVSNQPQHF.

DNA of the CDR3: TGTGCCAGCAGCTCGTTATCGGACTACGAGCAGTACTTC. It encodes CASSSLSDYEQYF. The chain links TRBV5-5 to TRBJ2-7; D ambiguous. This CDR3 has 13 amino acids. Per the germline V gene, CDR1 is SGHKS and CDR2 is YYEKEE (reference sequence). The ends were cut back, 3 bases at V and 3 bases at J, with 10 bases in the middle.

This chain joins TRBV5-6 and TRBJ2-3, with D uncertain. V was shortened by 4 bases and J by 3 bases, with 9 bases between the two germline ends. The CDR3 runs 13 residues. From germline, CDR1 is SGHDT and CDR2 YYEEEE. Here the CDR3 DNA reads TGTGCCAGCAGCCTGAAAGGTACAGATACGCAGTATTTT. This encodes CASSLKGTDTQYF.

The chain has TRBV15 and TRBJ2-2, with D perhaps matching TRBD1 (6 bases). Germline lookup yields CDR1 LNHNV and CDR2 YYDKDF (reference sequence). Trimming pared 9 bases from V and 1 base from J, leaving 15 bases between. The CDR3 loop spans 15 amino acids. CDR3 DNA sequence: TGTGCCACTCGACGGAAGACAGGGAACACCGGGGAGCTGTTTTTT. It encodes CATRRKTGNTGELFF.

This sequence joins TRBV19 and TRBJ1-2; TRBD1 matches at 10 bases. The germline V gene encodes CDR1 LNHDA and CDR2 SQIVND (reference sequence). The V gene end was trimmed by 7 bases and the J gene end by 8 bases; junction bases not matched to a gene: 7. This CDR3 is built from 13 residues. CDR3 nucleotides: TGTGCCAGTACCCCGGACAGGGGGAGAGGCTACACCTTC. Translated, it gives CASTPDRGRGYTF.

The chain has TRBV7-9 and TRBJ1-1, with a tentative D call TRBD1 (6 bases). The CDR3 length is 14 residues. Germline V CDR1 and CDR2: SEHNR, FQNEAQ (reference sequence). Trimming removed 2 bases from V and 4 bases from J, with 11 bases in between. The CDR3 reads CASSLSQGSTEAFF. CDR3 DNA sequence: TGTGCCAGCAGCTTATCTCAGGGGAGCACTGAAGCTTTCTTT.

This chain joins TRBV2 and TRBJ2-5; no clear D gene. This CDR3 contains 14 residues. Germline loops: CDR1 SNHLY, CDR2 FYNNEI. Between the trimmed V and J ends, which lost 4 bases and 2 bases, there was a span of 11 bases. CDR3 DNA sequence: TGTGCCAGCAGTGGCCGGGCCCGACAAGAGACCCAGTACTTC. It encodes CASSGRARQETQYF.